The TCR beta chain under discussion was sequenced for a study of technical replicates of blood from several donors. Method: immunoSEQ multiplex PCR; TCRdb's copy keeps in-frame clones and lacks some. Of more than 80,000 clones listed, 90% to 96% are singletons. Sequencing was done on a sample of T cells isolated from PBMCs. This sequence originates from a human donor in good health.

The chain's CDR3 is CACQVEGNQPQHF. For the CDR3, the DNA is TGTGCCTGTCAGGTGGAGGGCAATCAGCCCCAGCATTTT. V gene TRBV27 combines with J gene TRBJ1-5; D is undetermined. Germline values: CDR1 MNHEY, CDR2 SMNVEV (reference sequence). Between the trimmed V and J ends, which lost 11 bases and 2 bases, there was a span of 13 bases. The CDR3 sequence is 13 residues long.